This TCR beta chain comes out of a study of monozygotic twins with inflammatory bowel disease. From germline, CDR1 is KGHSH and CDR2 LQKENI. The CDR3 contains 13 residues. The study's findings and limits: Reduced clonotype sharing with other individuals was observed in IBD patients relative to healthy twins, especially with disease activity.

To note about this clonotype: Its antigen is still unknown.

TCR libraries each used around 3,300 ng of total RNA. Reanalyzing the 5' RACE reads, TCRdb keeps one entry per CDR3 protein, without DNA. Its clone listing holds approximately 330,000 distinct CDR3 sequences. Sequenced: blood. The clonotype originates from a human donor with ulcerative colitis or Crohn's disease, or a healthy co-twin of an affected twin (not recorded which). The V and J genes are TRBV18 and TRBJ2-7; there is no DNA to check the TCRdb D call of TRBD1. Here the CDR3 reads CASSPDRTYEQYF.